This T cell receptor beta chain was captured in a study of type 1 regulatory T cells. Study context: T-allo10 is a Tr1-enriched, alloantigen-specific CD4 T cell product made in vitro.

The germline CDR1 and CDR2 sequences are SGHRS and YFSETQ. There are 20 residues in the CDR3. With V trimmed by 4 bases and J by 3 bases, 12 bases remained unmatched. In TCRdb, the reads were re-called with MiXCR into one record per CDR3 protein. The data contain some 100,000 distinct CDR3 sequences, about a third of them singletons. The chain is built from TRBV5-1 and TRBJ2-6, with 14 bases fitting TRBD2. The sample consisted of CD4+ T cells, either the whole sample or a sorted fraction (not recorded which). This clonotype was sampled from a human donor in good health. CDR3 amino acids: CASSEPGTSGSIRGANVLTF. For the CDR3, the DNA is TGCGCCAGCAGCGAACCCGGGACTAGCGGGAGCATACGTGGGGCCAACGTCCTGACTTTC. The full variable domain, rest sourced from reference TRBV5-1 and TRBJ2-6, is KAGVTQTPRYLIKTRGQQVTLSCSPISGHRSVSWYQQTPGQGLQFLFEYFSETQRNKGNFPGRFSGRQFSNSRSEMNVSTLELGDSALYLCASSEPGTSGSIRGANVLTFGAGSRLTVL.